This T cell receptor (beta chain) was captured by sequencing in a study of OX40 agonist ivuxolimab in advanced cancers. J lost 2 bases, V lost 1 base, and 2 bases had no gene match. Germline assignment: CDR1 SGDLS and CDR2 YYNGEE. CDR3 length equals 15 residues. Sequencing used immunoSEQ multiplex PCR; TCRdb keeps in-frame clones, though not all of them. The data show about 84,000 clones, around 94% seen once. V and J are TRBV9 and TRBJ2-3, with 9 nucleotides matching TRBD2. The source is an adult with an advanced solid tumor such as melanoma, head and neck, liver or kidney cancer. The starting material was CD4+ or CD8+ T cells sorted from blood, obtained in a trial of the OX40 agonist ivuxolimab. Here the CDR3 DNA reads TGTGCCAGCAGCGTACCTAGCGGGACCACAGATACGCAGTATTTT. Translating it yields CASSVPSGTTDTQYF. The variable domain in full, with the rest retrieved from reference TRBV9 and TRBJ2-3, is DSGVTQTPKHLITATGQRVTLRCSPRSGDLSVYWYQQSLDQGLQFLIQYYNGEERAKGNILERFSAQQFPDLHSELNLSSLELGDSALYFCASSVPSGTTDTQYFGPGTRLTVL.